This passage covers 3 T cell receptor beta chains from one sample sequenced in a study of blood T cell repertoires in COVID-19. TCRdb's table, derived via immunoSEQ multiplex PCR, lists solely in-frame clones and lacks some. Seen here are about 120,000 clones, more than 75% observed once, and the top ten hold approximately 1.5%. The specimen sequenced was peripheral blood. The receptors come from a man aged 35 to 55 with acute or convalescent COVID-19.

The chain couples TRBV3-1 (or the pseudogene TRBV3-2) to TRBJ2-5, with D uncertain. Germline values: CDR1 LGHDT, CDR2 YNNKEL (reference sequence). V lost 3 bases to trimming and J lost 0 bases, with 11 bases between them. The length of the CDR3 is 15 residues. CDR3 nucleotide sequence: TGTGCCAGCAGCCAGGGCCTACTGTACCAAGAGACCCAGTACTTC. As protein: CASSQGLLYQETQYF.

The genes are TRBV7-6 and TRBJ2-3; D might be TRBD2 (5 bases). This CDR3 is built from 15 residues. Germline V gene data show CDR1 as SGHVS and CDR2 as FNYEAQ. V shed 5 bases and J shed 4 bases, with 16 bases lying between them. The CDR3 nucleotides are TGTGCCAGCAGCCGACTCGGGAACGAGGCAGATACGCAGTATTTT. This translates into CASSRLGNEADTQYF.

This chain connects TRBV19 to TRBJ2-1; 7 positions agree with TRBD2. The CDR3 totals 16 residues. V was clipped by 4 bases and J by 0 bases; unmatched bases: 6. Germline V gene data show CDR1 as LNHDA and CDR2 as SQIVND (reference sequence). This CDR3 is CASSTGRGSSYNEQFF. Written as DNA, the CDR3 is TGTGCCAGTAGTACTGGGCGGGGGAGCTCCTACAATGAGCAGTTCTTC.